The next 6 T cell receptor beta chains were all read from a single sample in a study of cytomegalovirus exposure and HLA in healthy donors. In the PCR, 60 Vbeta and 13 Jbeta primers were used. TCRdb's table, derived via immunoSEQ multiplex PCR, lists solely in-frame clones and lacks some. The profile shows 80,000 or so clones, approximately 69% of them singletons. The sequencing input was PBMCs. Receptor source: a man aged 30 to 39 in good health and CMV-seropositive.

The rearrangement joins TRBV10-1 to TRBJ2-7, with TRBD2 matching over 14 bases. Losses at the gene ends were 9 bases for V and 4 bases for J; bases not matched to a gene: 8. CDR1 and CDR2 (germline): WNHNN, SYGVQD (reference sequence). CDR3 length: 15 amino acids. The CDR3 coding sequence is TGCGCCAGAAGAGGGGGACTAGCGGGAGAGTACGAGCAGTACTTC. Its translation: CARRGGLAGEYEQYF.

This rearrangement joins TRBV18 to TRBJ2-1; 8 bases map to TRBD2. With V trimmed by 1 base and J by 2 bases, 4 bases remained unmatched. This CDR3 region has 16 residues. Per the germline V gene, CDR1 is KGHSH and CDR2 is LQKENI. CDR3 nucleotide sequence: TGTGCCAGCTCACCACGAGCGGGGGAGCCCTACAATGAGCAGTTCTTC. This translates into CASSPRAGEPYNEQFF.

The J gene is TRBJ2-1, the V gene TRBV29-1, with 12 bases that match TRBD2. The CDR3 runs 12 residues. The germline CDR1 and CDR2 sequences are SQVTM and ANQGSEA. V dropped 8 bases and J dropped 8; count of bases not matched to a gene: 4. This CDR3 is CSTTSGSDEQFF. CDR3 coding DNA: TGCAGCACGACTAGCGGGAGCGATGAGCAGTTCTTC.

This clone was found a few times. Other DNA sequences in the same sample also yield this CDR3. This rearrangement joins TRBV4-1 to TRBJ2-2; the match to TRBD1 covers 8 bases. The CDR3 consists of 16 residues. The V gene's germline CDR1 is MGHRA and CDR2 YSYEKL. After removal of 4 bases from V and 0 bases from J, the junction contained 4 bases not matched to a gene. CDR3 sequence reads: CASSPNRGANTGELFF. CDR3 DNA sequence: TGCGCCAGCAGCCCCAACAGGGGGGCGAACACCGGGGAGCTGTTTTTT.

This chain connects TRBV25-1 to TRBJ2-2; 9 bases match TRBD1. The CDR3 contains 16 residues. J was trimmed by 4 bases and V by 6 bases; bases with no gene match: 9. CDR1 is MGHDK and CDR2 is SYGVNS in the germline V gene. CDR3 coding DNA: TGTGCCAGCAGGGAACAGGGGGCCGATAGCACCGGGGAGCTGTTTTTT. This gives the protein CASREQGADSTGELFF.

This clone occurred a few times. The gene calls are TRBV6-5 and TRBJ2-7, with 7 bases aligning to TRBD1. Germline CDR1 and CDR2: MNHEY and SVGAGI. V was pared by 0 bases and J by 3 bases, with 5 bases of the junction left unmatched. The CDR3 sequence is 15 residues long. CDR3 amino acids: CASSYSSGQIYEQYF. In nucleotides, the CDR3 is TGTGCCAGCAGTTACTCCTCGGGACAGATCTACGAGCAGTACTTC.